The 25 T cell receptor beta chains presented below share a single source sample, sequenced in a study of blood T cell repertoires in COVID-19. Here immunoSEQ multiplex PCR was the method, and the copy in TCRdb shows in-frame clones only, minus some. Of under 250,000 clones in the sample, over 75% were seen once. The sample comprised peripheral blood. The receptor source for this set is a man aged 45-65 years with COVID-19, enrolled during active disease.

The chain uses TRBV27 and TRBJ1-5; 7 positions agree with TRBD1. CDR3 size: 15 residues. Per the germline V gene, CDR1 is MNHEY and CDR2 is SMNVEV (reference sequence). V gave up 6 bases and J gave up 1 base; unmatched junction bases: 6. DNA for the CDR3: TGTGCCAGCAGACCCGGGACAGCAAGCAATCAGCCCCAGCATTTT. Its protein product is CASRPGTASNQPQHF.

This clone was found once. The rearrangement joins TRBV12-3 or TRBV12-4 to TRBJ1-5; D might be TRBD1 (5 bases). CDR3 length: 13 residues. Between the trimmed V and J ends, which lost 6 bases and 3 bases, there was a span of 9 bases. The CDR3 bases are TGTGCCAGCAGCCGACAGTTCAATCAGCCCCAGCATTTT. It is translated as CASSRQFNQPQHF.

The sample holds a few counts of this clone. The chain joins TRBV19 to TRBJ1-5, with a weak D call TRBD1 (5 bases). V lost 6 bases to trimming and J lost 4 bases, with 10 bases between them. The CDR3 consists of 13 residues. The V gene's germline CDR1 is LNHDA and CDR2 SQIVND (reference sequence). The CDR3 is CASRGRENQPQHF. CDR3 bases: TGTGCCAGTAGAGGCAGGGAAAATCAGCCCCAGCATTTT.

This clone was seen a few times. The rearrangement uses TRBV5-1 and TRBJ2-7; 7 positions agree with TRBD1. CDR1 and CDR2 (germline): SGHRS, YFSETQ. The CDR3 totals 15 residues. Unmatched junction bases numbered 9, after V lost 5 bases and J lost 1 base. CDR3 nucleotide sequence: TGCGCCAGCAGTCCAGCTAGGGGGCTTTCCTACGAGCAGTACTTC. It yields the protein CASSPARGLSYEQYF.

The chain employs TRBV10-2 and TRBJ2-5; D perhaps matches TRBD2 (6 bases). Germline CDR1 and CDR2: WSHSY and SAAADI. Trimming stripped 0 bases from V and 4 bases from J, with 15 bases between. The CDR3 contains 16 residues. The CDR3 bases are TGCGCCAGCAGTGAGTCTTTTAGCGGTCTCCCAGAGACCCAGTACTTC. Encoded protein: CASSESFSGLPETQYF.

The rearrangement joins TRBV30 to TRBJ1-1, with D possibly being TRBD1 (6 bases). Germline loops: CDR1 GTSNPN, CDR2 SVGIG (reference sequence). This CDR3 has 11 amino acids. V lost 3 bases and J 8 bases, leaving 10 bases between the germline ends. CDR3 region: CAWSLGQEAFF. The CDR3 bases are TGTGCCTGGAGCCTAGGACAGGAAGCTTTCTTT.

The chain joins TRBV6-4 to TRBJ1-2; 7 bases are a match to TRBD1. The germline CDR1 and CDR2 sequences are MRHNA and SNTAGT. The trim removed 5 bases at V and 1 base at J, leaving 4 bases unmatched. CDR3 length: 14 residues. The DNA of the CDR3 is TGTGCCAGCAGTAGGGACAGCAATAACTATGGCTACACCTTC. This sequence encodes CASSRDSNNYGYTF.

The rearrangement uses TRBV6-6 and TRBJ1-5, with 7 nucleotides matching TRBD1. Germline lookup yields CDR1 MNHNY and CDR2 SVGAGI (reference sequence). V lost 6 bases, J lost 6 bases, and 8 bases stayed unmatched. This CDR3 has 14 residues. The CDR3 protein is CASRSTGVGQPQHF. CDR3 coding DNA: TGTGCCAGCAGATCAACAGGGGTCGGTCAGCCCCAGCATTTT.

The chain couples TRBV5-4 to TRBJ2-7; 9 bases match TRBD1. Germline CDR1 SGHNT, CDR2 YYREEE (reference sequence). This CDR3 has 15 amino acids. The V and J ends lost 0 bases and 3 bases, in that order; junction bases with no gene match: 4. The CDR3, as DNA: TGTGCCAGCAGCTTGGAAGGGGACAGGGTCTACGAGCAGTACTTC. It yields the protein CASSLEGDRVYEQYF.

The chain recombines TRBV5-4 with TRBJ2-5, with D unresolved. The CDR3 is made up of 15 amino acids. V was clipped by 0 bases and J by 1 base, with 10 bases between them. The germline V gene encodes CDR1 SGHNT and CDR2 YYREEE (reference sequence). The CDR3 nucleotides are TGTGCCAGCAGCTTGGAGCCGGTTAGCCAAGAGACCCAGTACTTC. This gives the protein CASSLEPVSQETQYF.

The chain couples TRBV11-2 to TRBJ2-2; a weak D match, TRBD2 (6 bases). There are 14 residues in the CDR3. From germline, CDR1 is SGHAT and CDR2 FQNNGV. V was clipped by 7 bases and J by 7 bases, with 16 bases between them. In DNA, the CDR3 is TGTGCCAGCAACCCGCGGGGAGGTGGCGGGGAGCTGTTTTTT. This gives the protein CASNPRGGGGELFF.

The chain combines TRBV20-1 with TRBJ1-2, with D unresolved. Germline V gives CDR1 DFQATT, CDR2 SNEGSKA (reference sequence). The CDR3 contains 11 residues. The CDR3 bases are TGCACTGTATCGAGGTTCGGTGACTACACCTTC. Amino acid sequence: CTVSRFGDYTF.

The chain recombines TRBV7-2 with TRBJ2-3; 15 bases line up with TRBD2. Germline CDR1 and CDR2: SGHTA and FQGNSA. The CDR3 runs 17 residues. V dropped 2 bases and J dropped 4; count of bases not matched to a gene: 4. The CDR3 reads CASSLRTSGGAPDTQYF. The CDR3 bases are TGTGCCAGCAGCTTAAGGACTAGCGGGGGGGCCCCAGATACGCAGTATTTT.

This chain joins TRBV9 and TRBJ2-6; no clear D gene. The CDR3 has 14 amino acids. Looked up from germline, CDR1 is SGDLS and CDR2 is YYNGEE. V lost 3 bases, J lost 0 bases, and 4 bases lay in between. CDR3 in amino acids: CASSDYSGANVLTF. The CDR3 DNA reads TGTGCCAGCAGCGATTACTCTGGGGCCAACGTCCTGACTTTC.

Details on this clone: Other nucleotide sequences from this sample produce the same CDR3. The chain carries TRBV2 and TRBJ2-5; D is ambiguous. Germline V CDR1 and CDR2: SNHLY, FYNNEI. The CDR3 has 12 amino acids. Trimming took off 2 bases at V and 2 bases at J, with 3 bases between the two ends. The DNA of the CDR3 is TGTGCCAGCAGTGAACAGCAAGAGACCCAGTACTTC. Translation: CASSEQQETQYF.

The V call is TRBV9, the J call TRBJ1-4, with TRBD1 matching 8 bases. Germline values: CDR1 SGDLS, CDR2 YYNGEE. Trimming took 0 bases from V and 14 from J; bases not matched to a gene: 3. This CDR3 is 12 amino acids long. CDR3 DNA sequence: TGTGCCAGCAGCGTAGGGACAGGGAATCTGTTTTTT. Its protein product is CASSVGTGNLFF.

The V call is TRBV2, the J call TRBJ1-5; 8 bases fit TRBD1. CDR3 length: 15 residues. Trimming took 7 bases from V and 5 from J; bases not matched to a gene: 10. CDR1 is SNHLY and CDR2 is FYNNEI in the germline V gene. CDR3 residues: CASKRDRIRDQPQHF. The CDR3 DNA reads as TGTGCCAGCAAACGGGACAGGATCCGGGATCAGCCCCAGCATTTT.

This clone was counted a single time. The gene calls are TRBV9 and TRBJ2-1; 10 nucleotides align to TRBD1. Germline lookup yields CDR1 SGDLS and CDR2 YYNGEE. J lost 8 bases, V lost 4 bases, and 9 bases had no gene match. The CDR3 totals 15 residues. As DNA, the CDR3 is TGTGCCAGCAGCACTGGGACAGGGGCTTTAGATGAGCAGTTCTTC. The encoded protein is CASSTGTGALDEQFF.

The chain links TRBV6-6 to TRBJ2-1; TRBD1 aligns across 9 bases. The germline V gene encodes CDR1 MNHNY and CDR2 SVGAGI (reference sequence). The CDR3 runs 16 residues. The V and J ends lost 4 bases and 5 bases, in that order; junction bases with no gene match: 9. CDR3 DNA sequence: TGTGCCAGCAGTTCCCCCCGTGGGACAGGGAACAATGAGCAGTTCTTC. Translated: CASSSPRGTGNNEQFF.

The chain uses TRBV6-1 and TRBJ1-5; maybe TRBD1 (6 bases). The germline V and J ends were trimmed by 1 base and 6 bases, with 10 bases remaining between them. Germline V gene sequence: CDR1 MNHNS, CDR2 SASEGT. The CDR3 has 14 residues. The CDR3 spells CASSEGAGVQPQHF. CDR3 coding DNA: TGTGCCAGCAGTGAAGGGGCAGGGGTTCAGCCCCAGCATTTT.

CDR3 in DNA: TGTGCCAGCTCCAAGTTTGGAGGATCCCTTAGCAATCAGCCCCAGCATTTT. Translation gives CASSKFGGSLSNQPQHF. The chain combines TRBV28 with TRBJ1-5; D gene ambiguous. There are 17 residues in the CDR3. Germline V CDR1 and CDR2: MDHEN, SYDVKM. Trimming took off 8 bases at V and 0 bases at J, with 20 bases between the two ends.

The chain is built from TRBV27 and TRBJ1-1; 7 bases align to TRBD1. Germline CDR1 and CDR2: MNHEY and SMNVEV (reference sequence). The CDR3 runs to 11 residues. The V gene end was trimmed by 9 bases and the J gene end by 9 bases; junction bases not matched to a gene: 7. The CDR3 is CASLTQGKAFF. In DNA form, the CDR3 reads TGTGCCAGTTTGACACAGGGGAAAGCTTTCTTT.

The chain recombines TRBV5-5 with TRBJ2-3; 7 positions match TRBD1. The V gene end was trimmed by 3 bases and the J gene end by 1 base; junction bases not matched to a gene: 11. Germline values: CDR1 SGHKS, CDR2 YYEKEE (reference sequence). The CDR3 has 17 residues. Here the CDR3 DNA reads TGTGCCAGCAGCTGGGGTCGGGACAGCTTCCGCACAGATACGCAGTATTTT. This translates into CASSWGRDSFRTDTQYF.

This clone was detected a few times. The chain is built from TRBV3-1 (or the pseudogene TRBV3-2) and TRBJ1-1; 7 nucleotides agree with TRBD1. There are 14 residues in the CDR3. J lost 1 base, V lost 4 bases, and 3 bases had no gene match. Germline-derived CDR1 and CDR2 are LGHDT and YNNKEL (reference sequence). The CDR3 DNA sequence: TGTGCCAGCAGCCTTCGGACAGGGAACACTGAAGCTTTCTTT. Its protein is CASSLRTGNTEAFF.

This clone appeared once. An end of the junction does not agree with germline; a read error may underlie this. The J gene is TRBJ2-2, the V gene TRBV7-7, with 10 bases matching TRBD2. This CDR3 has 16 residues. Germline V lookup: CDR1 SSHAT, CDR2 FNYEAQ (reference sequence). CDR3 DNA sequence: TGTGCTAGCAGCTTCCAAGCGGGAGGGCCCGCCGGGGAGCTGTTTTTT. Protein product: CASSFQAGGPAGELFF.